One and the same sample provided the 4 T cell receptor beta chains below, sequenced in a study of blood T cells in healthy people across ages (dated by TCRdb to between 2014 and 2017). The library came from 5' RACE. Sequencing instrument: Illumina HiSeq 2500. A second PCR of roughly 7 to 11 cycles was performed with a sample-barcoded 5' primer and a J-beta primer mix. TCRdb reanalyzed the raw reads on its own, using fastp at Q25 for trimming and MiXCR for clone calling, and kept in-frame beta chains. CDR3 protein duplicates are merged, each entry listing the most common genes and DNA. The sample contains hundreds of thousands of distinct CDR3 sequences, 32% of them found a single time. 15% to 19% of the sample is held by the ten biggest clonotypes. Sequenced sample: blood. The receptor source for this set is a woman aged 80 or older in good health. Donor details come from another sample of the same person, matched by shared clones.

The table lists this clonotype with many counts. V is TRBV27 and J is TRBJ2-3; 9 bases map to TRBD1. Germline V gene sequence: CDR1 MNHEY, CDR2 SMNVEV (reference sequence). The CDR3 is made up of 14 amino acids. V lost 7 bases and J lost 3; bases outside the gene matches: 5. The DNA for the CDR3 is TGTGCCAGCAAGACAGGGGGGGGTACAGATACGCAGTATTTT. It codes for CASKTGGGTDTQYF.

This clonotype was counted once. The rearrangement uses TRBV9 and TRBJ2-1, with D possibly TRBD1 on 5 matching bases. Trimming cost V 4 bases and J 7 bases, with 15 bases left between them. Germline V gene sequence: CDR1 SGDLS, CDR2 YYNGEE. CDR3 length equals 14 residues. The CDR3 DNA reads as TGTGCCAGCAGCCCTAAAGGGGTCCCGAATGAGCAGTTCTTC. Amino acid sequence: CASSPKGVPNEQFF.

Concerning this clonotype: Just one base apart from a much larger clone, this may be a read error. J is TRBJ2-5 and V is TRBV29-1; no firm D call. Trimming took 8 bases from V and 4 from J, leaving 11 bases between them. The CDR3 has 11 amino acids. Germline V gene sequence: CDR1 SQVTM, CDR2 ANQGSEA. CDR3 protein: CSLRTLETQYF. CDR3 sequence (DNA): TGCAGCTTACGTACCCTAGAGACCCAGTACTTC. The full variable domain, in which reference TRBV29-1 and TRBJ2-5 provide the parts outside the CDR3, is SAVISQKPSRDICQRGTSLTIQCQVDSQVTMMFWYRQQPGQSLTLIATANQGSEATYESGFVIDKFPISRPNLTFSTLTVSNMSPEDSSIYLCSLRTLETQYFGPGTRLLVL.

This clonotype was seen many times. The chain has TRBV5-6 and TRBJ2-7; 9 nucleotides match TRBD1. Germline loops: CDR1 SGHDT, CDR2 YYEEEE. This CDR3 is 15 amino acids long. V trimming: 3 bases; J trimming: 4 bases; junction bases outside the gene matches: 8. Written as DNA, the CDR3 is TGTGCCAGCAGCTGGTCCGGGACAGGGAATTACGAGCAGTACTTC. Translated, it gives CASSWSGTGNYEQYF.